The next 18 T cell receptor beta chains were all read from a single sample in a study of shared clonotypes between healthy human individuals. Profiled with immunoSEQ multiplex PCR; TCRdb holds only in-frame clones, not every one. The repertoire holds roughly 1,800,000 clones, with about 95% as singletons. Terminally differentiated effector memory CD45RA+ cells were excluded by CCR7 positive selection of CD45RO-negative cells. Material: naive CD8+ T cells sorted from blood. These receptors all come from a young man in good health.

The V call is TRBV11-3, the J call TRBJ2-2; D is unresolved. CDR3 length: 13 amino acids. V lost 3 bases, J lost 3 bases, and 5 bases lay in between. The germline V gene has CDR1 SGHNT and CDR2 YENEEA. CDR3 sequence: CASSFPDTGELFF. CDR3 nucleotides: TGTGCCAGCAGCTTCCCGGACACCGGGGAGCTGTTTTTT. Looking up the rest from reference TRBV11-3 and TRBJ2-2 gives the full variable domain: EAGVVQSPRYKIIEKKQPVAFWCNPISGHNTLYWYLQNLGQGPELLIRYENEEAVDDSQLPKDRFSAERLKGVDSTLKIQPAELGDSAVYLCASSFPDTGELFFGEGSRLTVL.

The chain couples TRBV4-1 to TRBJ1-1; possible D gene TRBD1, 5 bases. The V gene's germline CDR1 is MGHRA and CDR2 YSYEKL. V lost 0 bases and J 6 bases, leaving 11 bases between the germline ends. The CDR3 runs to 14 residues. This CDR3 reads CASSQDDGGAEAFF. For the CDR3, the DNA is TGCGCCAGCAGCCAAGACGACGGGGGGGCTGAAGCTTTCTTT.

On this clone itself: This same CDR3 is encoded by further DNA sequences in the sample. The rearrangement uses TRBV27 and TRBJ2-7; no clear D gene. Deletions cut 1 base from V and 1 base from J, with 8 bases between. Germline V gene data show CDR1 as MNHEY and CDR2 as SMNVEV (reference sequence). This CDR3 region has 14 residues. CDR3 DNA: TGTGCCAGCAGTTTATTTTTCGGATCCTACGAGCAGTACTTC. This translates into CASSLFFGSYEQYF.

This sequence joins TRBV10-2 and TRBJ1-2; 7 nucleotides agree with TRBD1. This CDR3 is 13 amino acids long. The ends lost 7 bases at V and 8 bases at J; junction bases unmatched: 10. Per germline, CDR1 WSHSY and CDR2 SAAADI. The DNA for the CDR3 is TGCGCCAGCATATTAGACTTAGGGGGCGGCTACACCTTC. It is translated as CASILDLGGGYTF.

This clone appeared once. The rearrangement links TRBV4-2 to TRBJ2-5, with TRBD2 matching over 13 bases. Trimming took 3 bases from V and 7 from J; bases not matched to a gene: 11. Germline assignment: CDR1 LGHNA and CDR2 YNFKEQ. CDR3 size: 17 residues. This CDR3 is CASSQRLAGGIKATQYF. Here the CDR3 DNA reads TGTGCCAGCAGCCAGCGACTAGCGGGGGGAATAAAAGCGACCCAGTACTTC.

CDR3 DNA sequence: TGTGCCAGCCTTGAAAGCCCCAGGGGGCGAGAAAAACTGTTTTTT. Amino acids: CASLESPRGREKLFF. This rearrangement joins TRBV7-3 to TRBJ1-4; 8 bases agree with TRBD1. The CDR3 contains 15 residues. Unmatched junction bases numbered 13, after V lost 8 bases and J lost 8 bases. CDR1 SGHTA and CDR2 FQGTGA come from the germline V gene.

V usage is TRBV13 and J usage is TRBJ1-1; 7 bases match TRBD1. This CDR3 region has 15 residues. V gave up 5 bases and J gave up 1 base; unmatched junction bases: 7. Looked up from germline, CDR1 is PRHDT and CDR2 is FYEKMQ (reference sequence). The CDR3 DNA follows: TGTGCCAGCAGCGGGTCGGGACAGAGGAACACTGAAGCTTTCTTT. Protein: CASSGSGQRNTEAFF.

The V call is TRBV9, the J call TRBJ2-3, with D unresolved. Per the germline V gene, CDR1 is SGDLS and CDR2 is YYNGEE. Deletions cut 4 bases from V and 3 bases from J, with 15 bases between. This CDR3 comprises 15 residues. The CDR3 here is CASSPSGVMTDTQYF. As DNA, the CDR3 is TGTGCCAGCAGCCCTTCCGGAGTAATGACAGATACGCAGTATTTT.

The chain joins TRBV7-8 to TRBJ2-7; weak D call: TRBD2 (5 bases). The CDR3 spans 16 residues. The germline V gene encodes CDR1 SGHVS and CDR2 FQNEAQ. The germline V and J ends were trimmed by 5 bases and 3 bases, with 20 bases remaining between them. The CDR3 bases are TGTGCCAGCAGCCAGCCGGGGAGCGCGGGCATCTACGAGCAGTACTTC. Translating it yields CASSQPGSAGIYEQYF.

Comment on this clone: The same CDR3 can be traced to other DNA sequences in this sample. The V and J genes are TRBV9 and TRBJ2-7; either TRBD1 or TRBD2 may fit D (5 bases each). V dropped 3 bases and J dropped 3 bases, with 10 bases sitting between them. There are 13 residues in the CDR3. CDR1 and CDR2 (germline): SGDLS, YYNGEE. The CDR3 reads CASSAGTDYEQYF. DNA for the CDR3: TGTGCCAGCAGCGCTGGGACGGACTACGAGCAGTACTTC.

The chain is built from TRBV7-3 and TRBJ2-2; D gene uncertain. The CDR3 sequence is 14 residues long. V gave up 4 bases and J gave up 6 bases, with 12 bases separating them. Germline CDR1 is SGHTA and CDR2 is FQGTGA. The CDR3 is CASSSLLGSGELFF. Written as DNA, the CDR3 is TGTGCCAGCAGCTCCTTGCTAGGTTCCGGGGAGCTGTTTTTT.

Details on this clone: Other nucleotide sequences from this sample produce the same CDR3. V usage is TRBV4-1 and J usage is TRBJ1-1; the D is unclear. Trimming left V 1 base short and J 2 bases short, with 11 bases between. This CDR3 spans 15 amino acids. Germline V gene sequence: CDR1 MGHRA, CDR2 YSYEKL. CDR3 sequence (DNA): TGCGCCAGCAGCCAAGTTGGCGGAGGTAACACTGAAGCTTTCTTT. As protein: CASSQVGGGNTEAFF.

This clone was seen only once. This chain connects TRBV5-6 to TRBJ2-5; TRBD2 matches 13 bases. CDR1 and CDR2 (germline): SGHDT, YYEEEE. V shed 4 bases and J 1 base; nucleotides not matched to a gene: 7. CDR3 size: 17 residues. The CDR3 reads CASSRDGLAGAQETQYF. CDR3 coding DNA: TGTGCCAGCAGCCGTGACGGACTAGCGGGGGCCCAAGAGACCCAGTACTTC.

Comment on this clone: This same CDR3 is encoded by further DNA sequences in the sample. The rearrangement joins TRBV4-1 to TRBJ1-5; 8 nucleotides match TRBD1. Germline V CDR1 and CDR2: MGHRA, YSYEKL. The V and J ends lost 4 bases and 6 bases, in that order; junction bases with no gene match: 5. This CDR3 has 14 residues. This chain's CDR3 is CASSRTQGAQPQHF. The CDR3 coding sequence is TGCGCCAGCAGCCGAACCCAGGGGGCTCAGCCCCAGCATTTT.

The V gene is TRBV23-1, the J gene TRBJ2-5; D is unclear. TRBV23-1 is classed as an ORF, of uncertain function. There are 14 residues in the CDR3. V gave up 0 bases and J gave up 2 bases, with 7 bases separating them. DNA for the CDR3: TGCGCCAGCAGTCAATCGAAACGGCAAGAGACCCAGTACTTC. It translates to CASSQSKRQETQYF.

This clone has only one observation. V gene TRBV29-1 combines with J gene TRBJ2-7; D may be TRBD1 or TRBD2 (5 bases each). The length of the CDR3 is 16 residues. Germline values: CDR1 SQVTM, CDR2 ANQGSEA. V shed 2 bases and J shed 7 bases, with 24 bases lying between them. CDR3 DNA sequence: TGCAGCGTTGAATGGGGGACGGGGCTATCCGTCGGGGAGCAGTACTTC. It codes for CSVEWGTGLSVGEQYF.

The chain couples TRBV5-5 to TRBJ2-7; perhaps D is TRBD1 or TRBD2 (6 bases each). This CDR3 has 17 residues. V was clipped by 4 bases and J by 4 bases, with 24 bases between them. Germline V lookup: CDR1 SGHKS, CDR2 YYEKEE (reference sequence). DNA for the CDR3: TGTGCCAGCAGCCCCAAAGGGGGGCGGGTTTCTCCTTACGAGCAGTACTTC. Protein product: CASSPKGGRVSPYEQYF.

This sequence joins TRBV25-1 and TRBJ1-1; D gene ambiguous. V was pared by 2 bases and J by 1 base, with 2 bases between. Germline CDR1 and CDR2: MGHDK and SYGVNS. CDR3 length: 12 amino acids. DNA for the CDR3: TGTGCCAGCAGTGAACAGAACACTGAAGCTTTCTTT. Its protein is CASSEQNTEAFF.